The sample holds many counts of the clone carrying this T cell receptor beta chain. Its target is unknown. Each ophthalmopathy patient scored at least 3 on the Clinical Activity Score and at least 4 on NOSPECS grade, with duration under 3 months. CDR1 and CDR2 (germline): SGHDT, YYEEEE. This CDR3 region has 14 residues. V was cut by 5 bases and J by 1 base, with 13 bases left in between. This sample was taken from a study of T cells in Graves' hyperthyroidism and ophthalmopathy. Overall study findings and caveats: Ophthalmopathy was identified by the model a median roughly six months ahead of onset. Separation of ophthalmopathy from stable hyperthyroidism was achieved by a 13 V-J model.

TCR beta CDR3 regions were amplified from RNA. The HTBI set primed first-round TCR CDR3 RT-PCR. MiXCR was run by TCRdb on the multiplex PCR reads, yielding one entry per CDR3 protein. Of about 400,000 distinct CDR3 sequences in the sample, about an eighth were seen once. The V and J genes are TRBV5-6 and TRBJ2-7; D remains ambiguous. The sample was blood. This sequence was found in a man in his forties or fifties with Graves' ophthalmopathy. CDR3 amino acids: CASRPYAGSYEQYF. The CDR3 DNA sequence: TGTGCCAGCAGACCGTACGCTGGGTCCTACGAGCAGTACTTC.